Here is one T cell receptor beta chain with its context. Its specificity is not known. This record belongs to a study of T cell responses to AZD1222 COVID-19 vaccine. Whole-study findings and limits: Spike-specific TCR breadth and depth rose after two AZD1222 doses. Donors were chiefly white British, with a greater number of females, and clonal diversity was perhaps underestimated. None of the repertoires were sampled until the peak T cell response had passed. A reported finding is that nearly half of spike-specific TCRs target unmutated variant regions.

Libraries were prepared by immunoSEQ multiplex PCR; TCRdb keeps only in-frame clonotypes and omits some of them. The table records 140,000 to 150,000 clones, around 90% of them present only once. J was trimmed by 0 bases and V by 1 base; bases with no gene match: 3. This CDR3 has 17 amino acids. Germline V gene data show CDR1 as SGHTA and CDR2 as FQGNSA. The origin of this receptor is an adult in good health. V gene TRBV7-2 combines with J gene TRBJ2-3, with 11 bases that match TRBD2. The material sequenced was peripheral blood, taken on day 0 of AZD1222 vaccination. The CDR3 DNA follows: TGTGCCAGCAGCTTAGGGGTAGCGGGGGGGAGCACAGATACGCAGTATTTT. This sequence encodes CASSLGVAGGSTDTQYF.